The sequence of this TCR beta chain was determined in a study of blood T cells in healthy people across ages. This CDR3 is built from 16 residues. Germline CDR1 and CDR2: DFQATT and SNEGSKA (reference sequence). Trimming left V 3 bases short and J 5 bases short, with 22 bases between. A second PCR, run for about 7 to 12 cycles, used a sample-barcoded 5' primer plus a J-beta primer mix. Each CDR3 protein gets one entry after TCRdb re-called the 5' RACE reads with MiXCR. Counted here are hundreds of thousands of distinct CDR3 sequences, 45% to 50% occurring once; the ten biggest clones make up 30% to 40%. Whole-study results and caveats: No conclusive comparison of naive versus antigen-experienced cells was possible with unsorted PBMCs.

This clonotype was recorded once. The antigen is undetermined. The clonotype comes from an older woman in good health. The gene calls are TRBV20-1 and TRBJ1-1; D perhaps matches TRBD1 (5 bases). Source material: blood. The CDR3 spells CSASLDWTGQGTEAFF. The CDR3 DNA reads TGCAGTGCTAGTCTGGATTGGACGGGGCAAGGGACTGAAGCTTTCTTT.